Listed below are T cell receptor beta chains from one sample, sequenced in a study of response to subunit inactivated influenza vaccine. One entry per CDR3 protein, called by TCRdb with MiXCR from the RT-PCR reads. The sample consists of about 620,000 distinct CDR3 sequences, 10% to 15% of them appearing once. The sequencing used PBMCs from blood, collected on the day of vaccination. The origin of the receptors is a man aged 50 or older who received an inactivated influenza vaccine. CDR3s include the opening cysteine and the closing phenylalanine or tryptophan. A D gene is named only where the DNA matches it firmly. Not every row has a clone size; where given, it reads once, few, many or a size class.

d_call j_call v_call clone_size cdr3_nt cdr3_aa
- TRBJ2-7 TRBV7-9 few TGTGCCAGCAGCTGGGTGAAGACCGAGCAGTACTTC CASSWVKTEQYF
- TRBJ1-4 TRBV7-2 - TGTGCCAGCAGCCGAGGAGTCACTAATGAAAAACTGTTTTTT CASSRGVTNEKLFF
- TRBJ2-2 TRBV9 - TGTGCCAGCAGCGTAGCTGGGGTAGTGGAGGCCGGGGAGCTGTTTTTT CASSVAGVVEAGELFF
- TRBJ1-2 TRBV5-1 - TGCGCCAGCAGCTTGGGGCAGGGGCCACAGGGCTACACCTTC CASSLGQGPQGYTF
TRBD1 TRBJ2-3 TRBV29-1 few TGCAGCGTTGAAGGACAGGGTGTGACAGATACGCAGTATTTT CSVEGQGVTDTQYF
- TRBJ2-7 TRBV20-1 - TGCAGTGCTAGAGATAGAAAAGTGATAGAAACCTACGAGCAGTACTTC CSARDRKVIETYEQYF
TRBD1 TRBJ2-7 TRBV6-1 - TGTGCCAGCAGTCCTAACAGGGGTTTAGTTAGAGACTACGAGCAGTACTTC CASSPNRGLVRDYEQYF
- TRBJ1-1 TRBV9 - TGTGCCAGCAGCGTAGACGGCAGGGATACTGAAGCTTTCTTT CASSVDGRDTEAFF
- TRBJ2-7 TRBV4-2 - TGTGCCAGCAGCCAAGAGGAGGAGACTAGATGGTACGAGCAGTACTTC CASSQEEETRWYEQYF
- TRBJ2-6 TRBV5-6 few TGTGCCAGCAGCTTGGCCGTGCGGGTCTCTGGGGCCAACGTCCTGACTTTC CASSLAVRVSGANVLTF
TRBD2 TRBJ2-7 TRBV20-1 many TGCAGTGCCCGACTAGCGGGGGTGTACGAGCAGTACTTC CSARLAGVYEQYF
- TRBJ1-1 TRBV28 few TGTGCCAGCAGTCCCCGACCTAGGGAAGCTTTCTTT CASSPRPREAFF
TRBD1 TRBJ2-7 TRBV6-1 few TGTGCCAGCAGTCGGACAGGCTATACCTCCTACGAGCAGTACTTC CASSRTGYTSYEQYF
- TRBJ2-3 TRBV7-8 few TGTGCCAGCAGCTTACGGAGGGAGGAGTTCTTCAGGACAGATACGCAGTATTTT CASSLRREEFFRTDTQYF
- TRBJ2-7 TRBV5-1 - TGCGCCAGCAGCTTGGCGGTGACGGATTCATTCGGCTCCTACGAGCAGTACTTC CASSLAVTDSFGSYEQYF
TRBD2 TRBJ2-2 TRBV4-1 few TGCGCCAGCAGCCAAGGACTAGCGGCAACTACCGGGGAGCTGTTTTTT CASSQGLAATTGELFF
- TRBJ2-2 TRBV9 - TGTGCCAGCAGCGTAGAGCTCGGGGAGCTGTTTTTT CASSVELGELFF
- TRBJ1-2 TRBV20-1 many TGCAGTGCTAGAGATCCCCCCAGGGAATCCATTAACTATGGCTACACCTTC CSARDPPRESINYGYTF
TRBD2 TRBJ2-7 TRBV20-1 - TGCAGTGCTACGACTAGCGGCTACGAGCAGTACTTC CSATTSGYEQYF
- TRBJ2-5 TRBV7-8 - TGTGCCAGCAGCTTAGGTAGCGCCCAAGAGACCCAGTACTTC CASSLGSAQETQYF
- TRBJ2-1 TRBV20-1 - TGCAGTGCTAGAACCCTAGCGAGCTCCTACAATGAGCAGTTCTTC CSARTLASSYNEQFF
- TRBJ2-5 TRBV7-2 many TGTGCCAGCAGCTTATTCGGGGTTCGAGGGGTAGAGACCCAGTACTTC CASSLFGVRGVETQYF
- TRBJ2-7 TRBV24-1 - TGTGCCACCAGTGAGACCACAGGGAGCGCTCCCTACGAGCAGTACTTC CATSETTGSAPYEQYF
TRBD2 TRBJ2-1 TRBV10-3 - TGTGCCACCCGGACTAGCGGGGGGCTCAATGAGCAGTTCTTC CATRTSGGLNEQFF
TRBD2 TRBJ2-7 TRBV10-2 - TGCGCCAGCAGTGCCGGACTAGCGGAGTCCTACGAGCAGTACTTC CASSAGLAESYEQYF
- TRBJ2-1 TRBV9 few TGTGCCAGCAGCGTAGCTGGGGCGGGGTACAATGAGCAGTTCTTC CASSVAGAGYNEQFF
TRBD1 TRBJ2-7 TRBV6-2/TRBV6-3 few TGTGCCAGCAGTTGGGACAGCGTCTACGAGCAGTACTTC CASSWDSVYEQYF